The 30 T cell receptor beta chains presented below share a single source sample, sequenced in a study of shared clonotypes between healthy human individuals. This table comes from immunoSEQ multiplex PCR, and its TCRdb copy is limited to in-frame clones, with some not included. The sample includes under 2,000,000 clones, less than 95% of them seen just once. It was CD45RO-negative cells, positively selected for CCR7, that made up naive CD8 cells, with terminally differentiated effector memory CD45RA+ cells excluded. Specimen: naive CD8+ T cells sorted from blood. These receptors were obtained from a man younger than 35 in good health.

This clone was recorded only once. This chain connects TRBV4-1 to TRBJ2-7, with D possibly matching TRBD2 (5 bases). The CDR3 spans 14 residues. Germline lookup yields CDR1 MGHRA and CDR2 YSYEKL. The V end was cut by 1 base, the J end by 2 bases, with 9 bases between. The CDR3 region is CASSQGRAAYEQYF. DNA of the CDR3: TGCGCCAGCAGCCAAGGGCGGGCAGCCTACGAGCAGTACTTC.

A note on this clone: Other DNA sequences in this specimen translate into the identical CDR3. This chain connects TRBV28 to TRBJ1-1, with D possibly being TRBD1 (5 bases). Germline V gene lookup returns CDR1 MDHEN and CDR2 SYDVKM. The CDR3 totals 14 residues. Trimming took 6 bases from V and 1 from J, leaving 12 bases between them. Here the CDR3 DNA reads TGTGCCAGCAGCCTAAGGGGTAGGAACACTGAAGCTTTCTTT. Its translation: CASSLRGRNTEAFF.

On this clone itself: Additional DNA sequences in this sample encode the identical CDR3. V usage is TRBV7-9 and J usage is TRBJ2-7; D unclear. Germline V gene data show CDR1 as SEHNR and CDR2 as FQNEAQ (reference sequence). Trimming took off 3 bases at V and 6 bases at J, with 9 bases between the two ends. CDR3 length equals 12 residues. CDR3: CASSFGESEQYF. For the CDR3, the DNA is TGTGCCAGCAGCTTTGGGGAATCCGAGCAGTACTTC. The full variable domain, its missing parts supplied by reference TRBV7-9 and TRBJ2-7, is DTGVSQNPRHKITKRGQNVTFRCDPISEHNRLYWYRQTLGQGPEFLTYFQNEAQLEKSRLLSDRFSAERPKGSFSTLEIQRTEQGDSAMYLCASSFGESEQYFGPGTRLTVT.

The rearrangement joins TRBV6-1 to TRBJ2-7; TRBD2 agrees at 7 bases. The CDR3 extends over 13 amino acids. With 6 bases clipped from V and 4 bases from J, the junction kept 6 bases outside the gene matches. Germline lookup yields CDR1 MNHNS and CDR2 SASEGT. CDR3 residues: CASRREATYEQYF. CDR3 nucleotides: TGTGCCAGCAGACGGGAGGCGACTTACGAGCAGTACTTC.

This chain connects TRBV6-1 to TRBJ2-1, with a possible D match to TRBD1 (6 bases). Germline CDR1 MNHNS, CDR2 SASEGT. There are 15 residues in the CDR3. V lost 4 bases, J lost 2 bases, and 12 bases lay in between. The CDR3 spells CASSGDTVPYNEQFF. The CDR3 region has the DNA TGTGCCAGCAGTGGGGACACGGTGCCCTACAATGAGCAGTTCTTC.

This clone was seen just once. This CDR3 is also generated by other DNA sequences in the sample. V usage is TRBV9 and J usage is TRBJ2-3; D possibly corresponds to TRBD2 (6 bases). From germline, CDR1 is SGDLS and CDR2 YYNGEE. V dropped 0 bases and J dropped 3 bases, with 11 bases sitting between them. This CDR3 is built from 15 residues. CDR3 nucleotide sequence: TGTGCCAGCAGCGTAGTAGTCAGCGGGACAGATACGCAGTATTTT. It specifies CASSVVVSGTDTQYF.

The chain has TRBV11-2 and TRBJ2-1; no definite D call. CDR3 length equals 17 residues. V shed 1 base and J shed 5 bases, with 18 bases lying between them. Germline V gene sequence: CDR1 SGHAT, CDR2 FQNNGV. DNA of the CDR3: TGTGCCAGCAGCTTAGCTTGGGCCGAAACTATGGACAATGAGCAGTTCTTC. This translates into CASSLAWAETMDNEQFF. The entire variable domain, with the rest obtained from reference TRBV11-2 and TRBJ2-1, is as follows: EAGVAQSPRYKIIEKRQSVAFWCNPISGHATLYWYQQILGQGPKLLIQFQNNGVVDDSQLPKDRFSAERLKGVDSTLKIQPAKLEDSAVYLCASSLAWAETMDNEQFFGPGTRLTVL.

V gene TRBV5-1 combines with J gene TRBJ2-5; D possibly matches TRBD1 or TRBD2 (5 bases each). CDR3 size: 13 residues. Germline V gene lookup returns CDR1 SGHRS and CDR2 YFSETQ. The V and J ends lost 5 bases and 3 bases respectively, with 11 bases between them. CDR3 sequence: CASRGEFEETQYF. For the CDR3, the DNA is TGCGCCAGCAGGGGGGAATTCGAAGAGACCCAGTACTTC.

The chain couples TRBV7-9 to TRBJ2-1, with a weak D call TRBD2 (6 bases). The CDR3 contains 17 residues. CDR1 is SEHNR and CDR2 is FQNEAQ in the germline V gene (reference sequence). V lost 6 bases and J 3 bases, leaving 21 bases between the germline ends. The chain's CDR3 is CASSPGDGTQDYNEQFF. DNA for the CDR3: TGTGCCAGCAGTCCGGGGGACGGGACTCAAGACTACAATGAGCAGTTCTTC.

This chain joins TRBV6-1 and TRBJ1-1; D remains unclear. V was trimmed by 2 bases and J by 2 bases, leaving 9 bases between them. This CDR3 is built from 14 residues. Germline CDR1 is MNHNS and CDR2 is SASEGT. DNA of the CDR3: TGTGCCAGCAGTGAACGGGCCGCAAACACTGAAGCTTTCTTT. Its protein product is CASSERAANTEAFF.

The chain uses TRBV27 and TRBJ1-6; D not certain. CDR1 is MNHEY and CDR2 is SMNVEV in the germline V gene (reference sequence). This CDR3 spans 14 amino acids. V was cut by 8 bases and J by 14 bases, with 22 bases left in between. The CDR3 DNA is TGTGCCAGCCCTTACTCGGGGATGACCTTCACCCTCCACTTT. It encodes CASPYSGMTFTLHF.

J is TRBJ2-7 and V is TRBV2; the D gene is possibly TRBD1 (6 bases). Germline CDR1 SNHLY, CDR2 FYNNEI. The CDR3 sequence is 15 residues long. V gave up 3 bases and J gave up 2 bases, with 14 bases separating them. DNA for the CDR3: TGTGCCAGCAGTGAGCGTTGGACAGAGACCTACGAGCAGTACTTC. This translates into CASSERWTETYEQYF. Full variable domain (remainder filled in from reference TRBV2 and TRBJ2-7): EPEVTQTPSHQVTQMGQEVILRCVPISNHLYFYWYRQILGQKVEFLVSFYNNEISEKSEIFDDQFSVERPDGSNFTLKIRSTKLEDSAMYFCASSERWTETYEQYFGPGTRLTVT.

The chain employs TRBV4-1 and TRBJ2-1; 9 bases line up with TRBD1. The V and J ends lost 3 bases and 8 bases, in that order; junction bases with no gene match: 5. CDR1 MGHRA and CDR2 YSYEKL come from the germline V gene. The CDR3 runs to 14 residues. The CDR3 region is CASSHRGQGYEQFF. CDR3 in DNA: TGCGCCAGCAGCCATAGGGGACAGGGATATGAGCAGTTCTTC.

This clone came up once. The rearrangement links TRBV18 to TRBJ1-4, with 7 bases aligning to TRBD1. The germline gives CDR1 KGHSH, CDR2 LQKENI. J gave up 4 bases and V 6 bases, and 5 bases lay outside the gene matches. CDR3 size: 14 residues. The CDR3 reads CASSRTGYNEKLFF. In DNA, the CDR3 is TGTGCCAGCTCCCGGACAGGCTATAATGAAAAACTGTTTTTT.

The J gene is TRBJ2-1, the V gene TRBV2; no clear D gene. CDR3 length equals 11 residues. The germline V and J ends were trimmed by 8 bases and 6 bases, with 8 bases remaining between them. CDR1 and CDR2 (germline): SNHLY, FYNNEI. CDR3 coding DNA: TGTGCCAGCCTATACGGCAATGAGCAGTTCTTC. Translating gives CASLYGNEQFF.

This clone was seen a single time. This chain connects TRBV15 to TRBJ2-7; D is unclear. From germline, CDR1 is LNHNV and CDR2 YYDKDF (reference sequence). CDR3 length: 13 residues. Trimming removed 0 bases at V and 5 bases at J, with 8 bases between. The CDR3 coding sequence is TGTGCCACCAGCAGAGAGGAGTGGGACGAGCAGTACTTC. This translates into CATSREEWDEQYF.

This chain links TRBV7-9 with TRBJ1-6; 8 nucleotides align to TRBD1. Germline trimming cut 5 bases from V and 9 bases from J; bases unmatched to any gene: 6. Per germline, CDR1 SEHNR and CDR2 FQNEAQ (reference sequence). This CDR3 spans 14 amino acids. The CDR3 is CASSPDRGLSPLHF. The CDR3 DNA follows: TGTGCCAGCAGCCCCGACAGGGGTCTTTCACCCCTCCACTTT. Looking up the rest from reference TRBV7-9 and TRBJ1-6 gives the full variable domain: DTGVSQNPRHKITKRGQNVTFRCDPISEHNRLYWYRQTLGQGPEFLTYFQNEAQLEKSRLLSDRFSAERPKGSFSTLEIQRTEQGDSAMYLCASSPDRGLSPLHFGNGTRLTVT.

The V and J genes are TRBV4-1 and TRBJ2-4, with 9 nucleotides matching TRBD1. Germline CDR1 is MGHRA and CDR2 is YSYEKL. The ends lost 3 bases at V and 6 bases at J; junction bases unmatched: 3. This CDR3 region has 14 residues. This CDR3 reads CASSHTGGGNIQYF. The CDR3 DNA reads TGCGCCAGCAGCCATACAGGGGGCGGAAACATTCAGTACTTC.

The chain joins TRBV28 to TRBJ2-1, with 12 bases lining up with TRBD2. In germline, CDR1 is MDHEN, CDR2 SYDVKM. The CDR3 spans 15 residues. The V and J ends lost 2 bases and 12 bases, in that order; junction bases with no gene match: 8. The CDR3 reads CASSLTTSGGKGQFF. In DNA, the CDR3 is TGTGCCAGCAGTTTAACTACTAGCGGGGGGAAGGGGCAGTTCTTC.

This chain uses TRBV2 with TRBJ2-5; unclear D gene. V was clipped by 1 base and J by 4 bases, with 10 bases between them. The germline V gene has CDR1 SNHLY and CDR2 FYNNEI. CDR3 length equals 14 residues. CDR3 coding DNA: TGTGCCAGCAGTGAAGGAAGAGTAGGAGAGACCCAGTACTTC. Its translation is CASSEGRVGETQYF.

As DNA, the CDR3 is TGCGCCAGCAGCTGGGGACAGGGAGACACCGGGGAGCTGTTTTTT. Protein: CASSWGQGDTGELFF. This rearrangement joins TRBV5-1 to TRBJ2-2; the match to TRBD1 covers 9 bases. The CDR3 has 15 residues. CDR1 and CDR2 (germline): SGHRS, YFSETQ. J was trimmed by 3 bases and V by 3 bases; bases with no gene match: 3.

The V gene is TRBV6-1, the J gene TRBJ2-3; unclear D gene. The CDR3 sequence is 15 residues long. Trimming pared 2 bases from V and 5 bases from J, leaving 14 bases between. CDR1 is MNHNS and CDR2 is SASEGT in the germline V gene. In DNA form, the CDR3 reads TGTGCCAGCAGTGAATTAAGAACCCCGGGAGATACGCAGTATTTT. It specifies CASSELRTPGDTQYF.

This chain links TRBV27 with TRBJ1-6; 7 nucleotides align to TRBD1. This CDR3 has 15 residues. Per germline, CDR1 MNHEY and CDR2 SMNVEV (reference sequence). Trimming at V came to 6 bases and at J to 6 bases, leaving 8 bases not matched to a gene. The CDR3 DNA reads as TGTGCCAGCAGCCGAGACGGGACAGCTAATTCACCCCTCCACTTT. Translating gives CASSRDGTANSPLHF.

This clone was seen many times. V gene TRBV5-1 combines with J gene TRBJ2-7, with 9 bases that match TRBD2. This CDR3 contains 17 residues. Germline V gives CDR1 SGHRS, CDR2 YFSETQ. Germline trimming cut 1 base from V and 5 bases from J; bases unmatched to any gene: 13. CDR3 region: CASSLTGGRAGYHEQYF. CDR3 bases: TGCGCCAGCAGCTTGACGGGCGGGAGGGCCGGGTACCACGAGCAGTACTTC.

The chain uses TRBV6-1 and TRBJ2-1; D perhaps matches TRBD2 (7 bases). In germline, CDR1 is MNHNS, CDR2 SASEGT. This CDR3 comprises 18 residues. Trimming cost V 0 bases and J 0 bases, with 15 bases left between them. The CDR3 region has the DNA TGTGCCAGCAGTGAAGCGCTTCGGGGGGCTAGCTCCTACAATGAGCAGTTCTTC. As protein: CASSEALRGASSYNEQFF.

On this clone itself: Other DNA sequences from this sample encode an identical CDR3 as well. V and J are TRBV6-1 and TRBJ2-7, with D hard to call. This CDR3 contains 13 residues. V dropped 0 bases and J dropped 3 bases, with 6 bases sitting between them. Germline CDR1 and CDR2: MNHNS and SASEGT. CDR3 in amino acids: CASSEARDYEQYF. For the CDR3, the DNA is TGTGCCAGCAGTGAAGCACGAGACTACGAGCAGTACTTC.

V is TRBV29-1 and J is TRBJ2-7, with TRBD2 identical over 9 bases. J lost 4 bases, V lost 3 bases, and 7 bases had no gene match. This CDR3 contains 14 residues. CDR1 and CDR2 from the germline V gene are SQVTM and ANQGSEA. The chain's CDR3 is CSVDSSGGGYEQYF. As DNA, the CDR3 is TGCAGCGTTGATAGTAGCGGGGGTGGGTACGAGCAGTACTTC.

This clone was seen a single time. V and J are TRBV9 and TRBJ2-5; 12 nucleotides agree with TRBD2. The germline CDR1 and CDR2 sequences are SGDLS and YYNGEE. The CDR3 has 16 residues. The J segment lost 1 base and the V segment lost 4 bases, leaving 5 bases of the junction unmatched. As DNA, the CDR3 is TGTGCCAGCAGCCAACTAGCGGGGGGACTCCAAGAGACCCAGTACTTC. Translating it yields CASSQLAGGLQETQYF.

The V call is TRBV6-1, the J call TRBJ1-2, with D possibly matching TRBD1 (6 bases). Germline V CDR1 and CDR2: MNHNS, SASEGT. The ends were cut back, 3 bases at V and 4 bases at J, with 15 bases in the middle. The CDR3 totals 15 residues. The CDR3 DNA reads TGTGCCAGCAGTGAGTTGGTGGACAGATTCTATGGCTACACCTTC. It specifies CASSELVDRFYGYTF.

The gene calls are TRBV10-1 and TRBJ2-1; D remains unclear. Germline V gene data show CDR1 as WNHNN and CDR2 as SYGVQD (reference sequence). The germline V and J ends were trimmed by 3 bases and 1 base, with 4 bases remaining between them. This CDR3 is built from 13 residues. This chain's CDR3 is CASSDMSYNEQFF. As DNA, the CDR3 is TGCGCCAGCAGTGATATGTCCTACAATGAGCAGTTCTTC.